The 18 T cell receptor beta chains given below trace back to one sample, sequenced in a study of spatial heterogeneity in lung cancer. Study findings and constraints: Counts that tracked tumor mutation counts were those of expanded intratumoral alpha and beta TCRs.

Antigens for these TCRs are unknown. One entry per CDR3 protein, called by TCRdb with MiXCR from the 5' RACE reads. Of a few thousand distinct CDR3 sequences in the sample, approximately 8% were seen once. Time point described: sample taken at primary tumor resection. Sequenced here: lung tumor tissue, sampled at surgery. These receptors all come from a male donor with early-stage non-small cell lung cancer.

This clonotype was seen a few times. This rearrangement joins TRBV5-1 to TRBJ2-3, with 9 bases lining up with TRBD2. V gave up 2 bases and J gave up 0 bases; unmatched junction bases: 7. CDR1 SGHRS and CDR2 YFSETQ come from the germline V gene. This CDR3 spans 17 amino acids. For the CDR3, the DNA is TGCGCCAGCAGCTTTCGTCCGCTAGCGGGGAGCACAGATACGCAGTATTTT. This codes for CASSFRPLAGSTDTQYF.

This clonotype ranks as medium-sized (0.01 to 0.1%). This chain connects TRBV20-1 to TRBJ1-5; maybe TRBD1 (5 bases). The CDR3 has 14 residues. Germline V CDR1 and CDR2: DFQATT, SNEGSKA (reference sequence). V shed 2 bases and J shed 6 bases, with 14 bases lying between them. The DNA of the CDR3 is TGCAGTGCTAGAATGGGGGGTTCCCGTCAGCCCCAGCATTTT. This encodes CSARMGGSRQPQHF.

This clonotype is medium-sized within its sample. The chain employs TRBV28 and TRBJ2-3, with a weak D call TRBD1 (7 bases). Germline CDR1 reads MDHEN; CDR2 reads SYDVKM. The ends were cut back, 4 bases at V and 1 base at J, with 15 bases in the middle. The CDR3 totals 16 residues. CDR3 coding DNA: TGTGCCAGCAGTTCCCTCGGAGGGGGCCGCACAGATACGCAGTATTTT. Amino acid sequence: CASSSLGGGRTDTQYF.

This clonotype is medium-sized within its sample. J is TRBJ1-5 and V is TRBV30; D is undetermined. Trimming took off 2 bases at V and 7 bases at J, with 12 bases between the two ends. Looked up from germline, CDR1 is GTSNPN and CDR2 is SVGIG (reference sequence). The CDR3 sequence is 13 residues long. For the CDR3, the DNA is TGTGCCTGGAGTAGGAGGGATCGACAGCCCCAGCATTTT. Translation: CAWSRRDRQPQHF.

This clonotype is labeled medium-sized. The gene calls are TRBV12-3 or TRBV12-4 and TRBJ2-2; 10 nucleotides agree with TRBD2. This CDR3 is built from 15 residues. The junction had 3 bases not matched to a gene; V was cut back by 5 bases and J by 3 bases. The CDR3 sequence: CASSGTSVYTGELFF. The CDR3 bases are TGTGCCAGCAGTGGGACTAGCGTGTACACCGGGGAGCTGTTTTTT.

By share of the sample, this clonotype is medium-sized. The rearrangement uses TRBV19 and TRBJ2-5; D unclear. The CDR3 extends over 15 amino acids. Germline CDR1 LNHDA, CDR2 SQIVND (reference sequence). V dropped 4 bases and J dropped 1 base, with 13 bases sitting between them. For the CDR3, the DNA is TGTGCCAGTAGTACCCCAGGACGGACCCAAGAGACCCAGTACTTC. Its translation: CASSTPGRTQETQYF.

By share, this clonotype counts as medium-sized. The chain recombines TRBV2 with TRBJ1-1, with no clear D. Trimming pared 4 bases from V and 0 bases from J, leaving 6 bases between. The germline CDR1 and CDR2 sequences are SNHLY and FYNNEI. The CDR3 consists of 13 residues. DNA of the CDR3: TGTGCCAGCAGTGGGCGGATGAACACTGAAGCTTTCTTT. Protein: CASSGRMNTEAFF.

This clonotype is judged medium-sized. The CDR3 DNA is TGCGCCAGCAGCCGACACAGCATGGGACAGGGGGTTTCGGACGAGCAGTACTTC. Translation gives CASSRHSMGQGVSDEQYF. The chain combines TRBV4-3 with TRBJ2-7; TRBD1 agrees at 11 bases. Germline lookup yields CDR1 LGHNA and CDR2 YSLEER. The CDR3 loop spans 18 amino acids. J lost 5 bases, V lost 4 bases, and 16 bases had no gene match.

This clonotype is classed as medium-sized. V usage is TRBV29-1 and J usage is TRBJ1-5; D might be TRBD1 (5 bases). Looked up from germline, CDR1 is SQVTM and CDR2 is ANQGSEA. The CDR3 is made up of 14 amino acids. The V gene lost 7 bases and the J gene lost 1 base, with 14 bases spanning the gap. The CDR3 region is CSASGTGSNQPQHF. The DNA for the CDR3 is TGCAGCGCCTCAGGGACGGGGAGCAATCAGCCCCAGCATTTT.

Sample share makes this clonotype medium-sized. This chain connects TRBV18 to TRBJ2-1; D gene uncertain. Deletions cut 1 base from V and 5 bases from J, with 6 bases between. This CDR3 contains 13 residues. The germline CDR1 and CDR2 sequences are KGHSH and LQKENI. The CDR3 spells CASSPLTNNEQFF. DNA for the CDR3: TGTGCCAGCTCACCACTGACCAACAATGAGCAGTTCTTC.

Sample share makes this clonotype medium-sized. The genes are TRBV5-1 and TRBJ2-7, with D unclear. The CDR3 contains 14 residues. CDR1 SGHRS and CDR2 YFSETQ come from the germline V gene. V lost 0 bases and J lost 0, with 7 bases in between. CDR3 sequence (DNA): TGCGCCAGCAGCTTGGGAGACCTCTCCTACGAGCAGTACTTC. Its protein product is CASSLGDLSYEQYF.

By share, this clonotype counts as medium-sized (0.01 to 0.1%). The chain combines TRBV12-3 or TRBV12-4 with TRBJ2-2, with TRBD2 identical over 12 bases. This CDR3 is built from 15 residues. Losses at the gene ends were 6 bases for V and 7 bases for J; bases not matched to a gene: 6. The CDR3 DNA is TGTGCCAGCAGGACTAGCGGGGGAGCCGGCGGGGAGCTGTTTTTT. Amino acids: CASRTSGGAGGELFF.

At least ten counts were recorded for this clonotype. The CDR3 sequence is CASSQDREWGKTQYF. The CDR3 DNA follows: TGCGCCAGCAGCCAAGATAGGGAATGGGGAAAGACCCAGTACTTC. This chain joins TRBV4-3 and TRBJ2-5; no reliable D call. The CDR3 is made up of 15 amino acids. Germline values: CDR1 LGHNA, CDR2 YSLEER. Trimming pared 0 bases from V and 6 bases from J, leaving 14 bases between.

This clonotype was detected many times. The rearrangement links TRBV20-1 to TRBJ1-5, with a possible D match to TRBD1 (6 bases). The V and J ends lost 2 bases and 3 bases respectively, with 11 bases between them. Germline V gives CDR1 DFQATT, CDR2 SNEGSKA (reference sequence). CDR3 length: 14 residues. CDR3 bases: TGCAGTGCTAGAAACAGGGTGAACAATCAGCCCCAGCATTTT. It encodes CSARNRVNNQPQHF.

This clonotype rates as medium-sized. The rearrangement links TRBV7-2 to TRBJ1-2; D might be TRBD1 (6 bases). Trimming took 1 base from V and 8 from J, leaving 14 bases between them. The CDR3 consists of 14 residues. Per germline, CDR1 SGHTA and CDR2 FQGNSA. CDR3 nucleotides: TGTGCCAGCAGCTTAGTCCGGCCAGGGGACGGCTACACCTTC. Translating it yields CASSLVRPGDGYTF.

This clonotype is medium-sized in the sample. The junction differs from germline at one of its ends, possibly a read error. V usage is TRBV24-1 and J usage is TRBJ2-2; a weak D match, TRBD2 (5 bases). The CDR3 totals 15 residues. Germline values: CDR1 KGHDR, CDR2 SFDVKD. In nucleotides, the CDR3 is TGTGCCACTAGTGGTCGGGGTGCGAACACCGGGGAGCTGTTTTTT. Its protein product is CATSGRGANTGELFF.

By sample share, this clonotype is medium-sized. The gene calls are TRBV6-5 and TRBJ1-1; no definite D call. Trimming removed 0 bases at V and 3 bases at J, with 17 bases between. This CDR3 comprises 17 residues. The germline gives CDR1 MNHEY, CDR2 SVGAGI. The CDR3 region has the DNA TGTGCCAGCAGTTACTCATCGAGCTTCCGGCGGGACACTGAAGCTTTCTTT. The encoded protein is CASSYSSSFRRDTEAFF.

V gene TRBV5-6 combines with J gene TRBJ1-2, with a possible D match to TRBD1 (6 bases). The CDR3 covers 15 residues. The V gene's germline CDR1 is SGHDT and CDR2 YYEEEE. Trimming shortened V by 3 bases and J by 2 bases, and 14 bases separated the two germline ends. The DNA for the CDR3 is TGTGCCAGCAGCTCTCCGGGACACCTCAACTATGGCTACACCTTC. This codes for CASSSPGHLNYGYTF. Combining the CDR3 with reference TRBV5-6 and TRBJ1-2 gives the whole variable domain DAGVTQSPTHLIKTRGQQVTLRCSPKSGHDTVSWYQQALGQGPQFIFQYYEEEERQRGNFPDRFSGHQFPNYSSELNVNALLLGDSALYLCASSSPGHLNYGYTFGSGTRLTVV.